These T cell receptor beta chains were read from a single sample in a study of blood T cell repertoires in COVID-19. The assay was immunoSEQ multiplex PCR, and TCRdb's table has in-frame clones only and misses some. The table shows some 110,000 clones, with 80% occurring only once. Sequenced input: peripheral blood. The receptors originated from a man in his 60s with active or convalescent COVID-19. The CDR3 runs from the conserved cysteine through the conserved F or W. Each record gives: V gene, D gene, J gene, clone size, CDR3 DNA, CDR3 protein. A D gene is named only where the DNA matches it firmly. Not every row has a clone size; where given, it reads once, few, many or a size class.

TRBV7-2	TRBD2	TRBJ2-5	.	TGTGCCAGCAGCGACCTGCGGGGGGAGACCCAGTACTTC	CASSDLRGETQYF
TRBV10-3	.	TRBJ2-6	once	TGTGCCATCCCAAGGGGATCCTCCTCTGGGGCCAACGTCCTGACTTTC	CAIPRGSSSGANVLTF
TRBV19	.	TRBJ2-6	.	TGTGCCAGTAGTTACCCCGGACAGTTTGGGGCCAACGTCCTGACTTTC	CASSYPGQFGANVLTF
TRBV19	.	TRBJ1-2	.	TGTGCCAGTAGTATCGGGGAGGGTGATGGCTACACCTTC	CASSIGEGDGYTF
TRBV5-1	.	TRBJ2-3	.	TGCGCCAGCAGAGGCGCTAGCGTTCGCACAGATACGCAGTATTTT	CASRGASVRTDTQYF
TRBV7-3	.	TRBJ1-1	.	TGTGCCAGCAGCAATTATGAGGCTTTCTTT	CASSNYEAFF
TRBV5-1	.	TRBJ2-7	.	TGCGCCAGCAGCTCACCACAGGTAATTCTGCCCTACGAGCAGTACTTC	CASSSPQVILPYEQYF
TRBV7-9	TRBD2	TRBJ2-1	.	TGTGCCAGCGCGGGGGAGGAGCAGTTCTTC	CASAGEEQFF
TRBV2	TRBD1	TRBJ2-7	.	TGTGCCAGCAGAGTGGACAGGGAGGTTGCCTACGAGCAGTACTTC	CASRVDREVAYEQYF
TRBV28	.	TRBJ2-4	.	TGTGCCAGCACCCTGCAGGGGCCGGCCAAAAACATTCAGTACTTC	CASTLQGPAKNIQYF
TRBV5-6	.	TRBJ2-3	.	TGTGCCAGCAGCTTGTTATATACGGTTAGCACAGATACGCAGTATTTT	CASSLLYTVSTDTQYF
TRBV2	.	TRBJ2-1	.	TGTGCCAGCAGCGCGGAAGGAGCCGATGAGCAGTTCTTC	CASSAEGADEQFF
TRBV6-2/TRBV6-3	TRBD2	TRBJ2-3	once	TGTGCCAGCAGTGGGGGGACTAGCGGCTTTGGGGATACGCAGTATTTT	CASSGGTSGFGDTQYF
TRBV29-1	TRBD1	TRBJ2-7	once	TGCAGCGTTGTTGGGCAGGGGGCCGGAGGGTCCTCCTACGAGCAGTACTTC	CSVVGQGAGGSSYEQYF
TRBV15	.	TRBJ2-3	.	TGTGCCACCAGCAGAGGGGGCTCAGATACGCAGTATTTT	CATSRGGSDTQYF
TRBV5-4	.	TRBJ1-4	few	TGTGCCAGCAGCTTGGACAGGGCAACTAATGAAAAACTGTTTTTT	CASSLDRATNEKLFF
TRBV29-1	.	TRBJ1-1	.	TGCAGCGTTGGCAGGGGCGACACTGAAGCTTTCTTT	CSVGRGDTEAFF
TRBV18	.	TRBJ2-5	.	TGTGCCAGCTCACCAGAGGGCCAGGCCCAGTACTTC	CASSPEGQAQYF
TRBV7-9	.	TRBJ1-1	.	TGTGCCAGCAGCTTAGGACTTCGGGGAGTTTCTGAAGCTTTCTTT	CASSLGLRGVSEAFF
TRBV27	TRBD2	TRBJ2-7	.	TGTGCCAGCACCCCCGGTAGCGGGAGAAGGGAGCAGTACTTC	CASTPGSGRREQYF
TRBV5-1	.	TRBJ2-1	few	TGCGCCAGCAGCCTGGGGGCGGGAACCTCCTACAATGAGCAGTTCTTC	CASSLGAGTSYNEQFF
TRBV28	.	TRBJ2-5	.	TGTGCCAGCAGTCCCAGCGCCGGGGTATCGGCCCAGTACTTC	CASSPSAGVSAQYF
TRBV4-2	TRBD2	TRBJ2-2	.	TGTGCCAGCAGCCCCCTGACTAGCTCCGGGGAGCTGTTTTTT	CASSPLTSSGELFF
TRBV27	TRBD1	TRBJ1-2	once	TGTGCCAGCAGACTCGACAGGGGTAGTGGCTACACCTTC	CASRLDRGSGYTF
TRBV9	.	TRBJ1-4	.	TGTGCCAGCAGCCCCGACAGAGGTAATGAAAAACTGTTTTTT	CASSPDRGNEKLFF
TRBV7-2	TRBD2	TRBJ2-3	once	TGTGCCAGCAGCTCCGATCGGACTAGCGGGATCACAGATACGCAGTATTTT	CASSSDRTSGITDTQYF
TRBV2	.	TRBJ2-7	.	TGTGCCAGCAGTGGGGGCAGGAGCTACGAGCAGTACTTC	CASSGGRSYEQYF
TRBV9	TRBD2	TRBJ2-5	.	TGTGCCAGCAGCTCACCGAGGACTAGCGGCCTCCAAGAGACCCAGTACTTC	CASSSPRTSGLQETQYF
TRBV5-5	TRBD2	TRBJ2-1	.	TGTGCCAGCAGCGAACTAGCGGGTGTCTACAATGAGCAGTTCTTC	CASSELAGVYNEQFF
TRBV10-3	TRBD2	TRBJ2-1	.	TGTGCCATCACAGCCCAGCGGGATTACAATGAGCAGTTCTTC	CAITAQRDYNEQFF
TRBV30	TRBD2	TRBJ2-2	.	TGTGCCTGGAGTTCCCGGACTAGCGCGAACACCGGGGAGCTGTTTTTT	CAWSSRTSANTGELFF
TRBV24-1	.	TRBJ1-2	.	TGTGCCACCAGTGATTTAAAGTTCGGGGGGGGCGCAGGCTATGGCTACACCTTC	CATSDLKFGGGAGYGYTF
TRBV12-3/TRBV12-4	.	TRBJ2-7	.	TGTGCCAGCAGTTTCACAGGGTACGAGCAGTACTTC	CASSFTGYEQYF